One and the same sample provided the 15 T cell receptor beta chains below, sequenced in a study of radiation and T cells in renal cell carcinoma. Libraries were prepared by immunoSEQ multiplex PCR; TCRdb keeps only in-frame clonotypes and omits some of them. The data contain over 85,000 clones, just under 85% of them singletons. Time point: blood 4 weeks post-SBRT, at nephrectomy. Treatment of the sample: 15 Gy SBRT to primary tumor, nephrectomy 4 weeks later. The specimen was blood, collected from a patient whose treatment included radiotherapy and nephrectomy. The receptors were gathered from a man aged 50 or older with renal cell carcinoma.

The gene calls are TRBV7-9 and TRBJ1-2, with unresolved D. V lost 5 bases and J 6 bases, leaving 13 bases between the germline ends. This CDR3 comprises 13 residues. Germline CDR1 is SEHNR and CDR2 is FQNEAQ (reference sequence). CDR3 bases: TGTGCCAGCAGCCGAGGACCCCGGGATGGCTACACCTTC. It specifies CASSRGPRDGYTF. Full variable domain (outside the CDR3, taken from reference TRBV7-9 and TRBJ1-2): DTGVSQNPRHKITKRGQNVTFRCDPISEHNRLYWYRQTLGQGPEFLTYFQNEAQLEKSRLLSDRFSAERPKGSFSTLEIQRTEQGDSAMYLCASSRGPRDGYTFGSGTRLTVV.

The chain links TRBV2 to TRBJ2-3; 12 bases fit TRBD2. The CDR3 contains 15 residues. With V trimmed by 5 bases and J by 3 bases, 3 bases remained unmatched. Germline loops: CDR1 SNHLY, CDR2 FYNNEI. CDR3 in DNA: TGTGCCAGCAGTCTTGGACTAGCGGGAACAGATACGCAGTATTTT. Its translation is CASSLGLAGTDTQYF.

The chain combines TRBV2 with TRBJ2-1; TRBD1 matches at 9 bases. CDR1 SNHLY and CDR2 FYNNEI come from the germline V gene. This CDR3 spans 15 amino acids. V dropped 6 bases and J dropped 4; count of bases not matched to a gene: 7. This CDR3 is CASSPEGTGYNEQFF. The CDR3 DNA sequence: TGTGCCAGCAGCCCCGAAGGGACAGGGTACAATGAGCAGTTCTTC.

CDR3 in amino acids: CASSLGTGSYEQYF. CDR3 sequence (DNA): TGTGCCAGCAGTTTAGGGACAGGGTCCTACGAGCAGTACTTC. This chain uses TRBV28 with TRBJ2-7, with 9 bases identical to TRBD1. Germline loops: CDR1 MDHEN, CDR2 SYDVKM. This CDR3 region has 14 residues. V was clipped by 2 bases and J by 1 base; unmatched bases: 0. The variable domain in full, completed from reference TRBV28 and TRBJ2-7, reads DVKVTQSSRYLVKRTGEKVFLECVQDMDHENMFWYRQDPGLGLRLIYFSYDVKMKEKGDIPEGYSVSREKKERFSLILESASTNQTSMYLCASSLGTGSYEQYFGPGTRLTVT.

The rearrangement links TRBV5-1 to TRBJ1-5; 7 nucleotides align to TRBD1. The junction had 1 base not matched to a gene; V was cut back by 0 bases and J by 4 bases. CDR3 length: 14 amino acids. CDR1 is SGHRS, CDR2 YFSETQ, per germline. The CDR3 spells CASSLGDRNQPQHF. For the CDR3, the DNA is TGCGCCAGCAGCTTGGGGGACAGAAATCAGCCCCAGCATTTT.

In its sample, this clone was seen a few times. Its ends do not fully match the called genes, so a read error is possible. This CDR3 is CASSEDQATGELFF. CDR3 DNA sequence: TGTGCTAGCAGCGAGGACCAGGCCACCGGGGAGCTGTTTTTT. The V and J genes are TRBV7-7 and TRBJ2-2; D call uncertain. CDR1 and CDR2 (germline): SSHAT, FNYEAQ (reference sequence). This CDR3 is built from 14 residues.

A single count supports this clone. The chain recombines TRBV19 with TRBJ1-5; tentative D call: TRBD1 (5 bases). The CDR3 length is 14 residues. Germline V gene data show CDR1 as LNHDA and CDR2 as SQIVND (reference sequence). Trimming removed 6 bases at V and 6 bases at J, with 15 bases between. The CDR3 sequence is CASSPNRGGQPQHF. CDR3 coding DNA: TGTGCCAGTAGCCCTAATCGCGGGGGTCAGCCCCAGCATTTT.

The rearrangement joins TRBV2 to TRBJ1-2; TRBD1 agrees at 7 bases. V was pared by 3 bases and J by 5 bases, with 3 bases of the junction left unmatched. CDR3 length: 13 amino acids. Germline-derived CDR1 and CDR2 are SNHLY and FYNNEI. CDR3 sequence reads: CASSDQGEYGYTF. CDR3 bases: TGTGCCAGCAGTGACCAGGGGGAATATGGCTACACCTTC.

Points on this clone: This sample includes further DNA sequences coding for the same CDR3. The CDR3 DNA reads as TGTGCCAGCTCACCCGGGACTAGAGCGGATACGCAGTATTTT. Translated: CASSPGTRADTQYF. The rearrangement links TRBV18 to TRBJ2-3; 8 bases match TRBD2. Germline V gene lookup returns CDR1 KGHSH and CDR2 LQKENI. The J segment lost 6 bases and the V segment lost 3 bases, leaving 5 bases of the junction unmatched. CDR3 size: 14 residues.

The chain links TRBV5-4 to TRBJ2-1; no clear D. The CDR3 has 13 residues. Germline CDR1 reads SGHNT; CDR2 reads YYREEE (reference sequence). V gave up 1 base and J gave up 8 bases, with 10 bases separating them. The CDR3 DNA reads TGTGCCAGCAGCTTGCACGACGGGCATGAGCAGTTCTTC. Translated: CASSLHDGHEQFF.

This clone came up a few times. The V gene is TRBV27, the J gene TRBJ2-5; 9 positions agree with TRBD1. Germline-derived CDR1 and CDR2 are MNHEY and SMNVEV (reference sequence). The CDR3 spans 16 residues. J was trimmed by 2 bases and V by 0 bases; bases with no gene match: 4. The CDR3 DNA reads TGTGCCAGCAGTTTATCCGGGACAGGGAATCAAGAGACCCAGTACTTC. Amino acid sequence: CASSLSGTGNQETQYF.

This clone was seen just once. The same CDR3 can be traced to other DNA sequences in this sample. The V and J genes are TRBV6-1 and TRBJ1-4; a weak D match, TRBD1 (5 bases). The CDR3 length is 15 residues. V was trimmed by 3 bases and J by 3 bases, leaving 11 bases between them. Germline CDR1 reads MNHNS; CDR2 reads SASEGT. DNA for the CDR3: TGTGCCAGCAGTGATCGGGGGAGGGCTAATGAAAAACTGTTTTTT. This encodes CASSDRGRANEKLFF.

The chain couples TRBV4-1 to TRBJ2-7; 16 nucleotides match TRBD2. Germline CDR1 MGHRA, CDR2 YSYEKL. The CDR3 is 20 amino acids. The trim removed 4 bases at V and 3 bases at J, leaving 15 bases unmatched. CDR3 DNA: TGCGCCAGCAGCCTCTTAGCCGGGACTAGCGGGGGGGCTGGCTTCTACGAGCAGTACTTC. Amino acids: CASSLLAGTSGGAGFYEQYF.

This chain links TRBV7-2 with TRBJ2-1; D may be TRBD1 (5 bases). Between the trimmed V and J ends, which lost 3 bases and 2 bases, there was a span of 14 bases. The CDR3 is 16 residues long. Germline V gene data show CDR1 as SGHTA and CDR2 as FQGNSA. CDR3 coding DNA: TGTGCCAGCAGCTTGATCCGACAGACCACCTACAATGAGCAGTTCTTC. Encoded protein: CASSLIRQTTYNEQFF.

The chain carries TRBV30 and TRBJ2-3, with D unclear. CDR1 and CDR2 (germline): GTSNPN, SVGIG (reference sequence). This CDR3 region has 13 residues. V shed 2 bases and J shed 5 bases, with 11 bases lying between them. The CDR3 DNA sequence: TGTGCCTGGAGTATCTCCTTTAAAGATACGCAGTATTTT. Translated: CAWSISFKDTQYF.